The clone carrying this T cell receptor beta chain was picked up many times. Its target is not known. Molecular barcoded adaptors covering alpha/delta and beta/gamma chains were used on approximately 400 ng RNA. TCRdb reprocessed the reads with MiXCR, giving one entry per CDR3 protein. The table records tens of thousands of distinct CDR3 sequences, around 15% of them present only once. Bone marrow was sampled from every patient at the time of active disease. The data were taken from a study of read filtering for tumor transcriptome and immune sequencing. Overall study: After DNase treatment, RNA was made into whole-transcriptome libraries. Study-wide results and caveats: This fraction held mixed bone marrow immune cells after CD138-negative sorting. Without single-read clonotypes, shared clonotype proportions correlated more between IR-seq and RNA-seq.

CDR1 is MNHEY and CDR2 is SVGAGI in the germline V gene. This CDR3 has 15 amino acids. V dropped 2 bases and J dropped 6; count of bases not matched to a gene: 9. The chain couples TRBV6-5 to TRBJ1-1; 7 bases fit TRBD1. This clonotype originated in a donor at least 40 years old with multiple myeloma. Sequencing used a population of CD138-negative cells sorted from bone marrow. CDR3 DNA sequence: TGTGCCAGCAGTTACAGGCAGGGGGTAAGGTCTGAAGCTTTCTTT. It codes for CASSYRQGVRSEAFF.